This T cell receptor (beta chain) was documented in a study of T cell responses to AZD1222 COVID-19 vaccine. Background on the study: Analyses pooled second doses at about 4 or about 12 weeks.

As regards this clone: The antigen remains unidentified.

Findings and caveats of the study: Following two doses of AZD1222, Spike-specific TCR breadth and depth rose. Mostly white British, mostly female donors; authors suggested clonal diversity may be underestimated.

Only in-frame clones appear in the TCRdb table, and some are missing; sequencing was by immunoSEQ multiplex PCR. The data hold some 150,000 clones, with approximately 90% observed a single time. CDR3 length equals 13 residues. Germline assignment: CDR1 SGHVS and CDR2 FQNEAQ. Trimming stripped 5 bases from V and 5 bases from J, with 11 bases between. V is TRBV7-8 and J is TRBJ2-3; D is perhaps TRBD1 (6 bases). This clonotype was obtained from an adult in good health. This specimen was peripheral blood, taken on day 0 of AZD1222 vaccination. As DNA, the CDR3 is TGTGCCAGCAGCCGCGTAGGGGGAGATACGCAGTATTTT. It yields the protein CASSRVGGDTQYF.